Below, 27 T cell receptor beta chains from the same sample are listed, as sequenced in a study of metastatic and nonmetastatic thyroid tumors. TCRdb reanalyzed the PCR reads via MiXCR. The sample includes more than 10,000 clones, about 22% of them seen just once. Each patient went into thyroid surgery without having received any treatment. Sequencing was done on a sample of blood. These receptors were collected from a male donor with papillary thyroid cancer or a benign thyroid nodule (not recorded which). Some clones in this sample may be carry-over from other donors' samples.

V and J are TRBV6-2 or TRBV6-3 and TRBJ1-2, with D unresolved. V was pared by 2 bases and J by 2 bases, with 0 bases between. Germline V CDR1 and CDR2: MNHEY, SVGEGT. This CDR3 has 11 amino acids. The CDR3 DNA reads TGTGCCAGCAGTTACAACTATGGCTACACCTTC. This gives the protein CASSYNYGYTF.

This clone was counted between two and nine times. This CDR3 is CASTRGGHEQFF. DNA of the CDR3: TGTGCCAGCACGCGAGGGGGGCATGAGCAGTTCTTC. The rearrangement links TRBV6-2 or TRBV6-3 to TRBJ2-1; tentatively, D is TRBD1 or TRBD2 (6 bases each). V shed 7 bases and J shed 8 bases, with 12 bases lying between them. Germline CDR1 and CDR2: MNHEY and SVGEGT. The CDR3 contains 12 residues.

The V gene is TRBV15, the J gene TRBJ1-2; D gene ambiguous. V lost 1 base to trimming and J lost 0 bases, with 9 bases between them. CDR3 length: 15 amino acids. Germline V CDR1 and CDR2: LNHNV, YYDKDF (reference sequence). The CDR3 spells CATSRGRDSNYGYTF. For the CDR3, the DNA is TGTGCCACCAGCAGAGGTCGGGATTCTAACTATGGCTACACCTTC. The full variable domain, its missing parts supplied by reference TRBV15 and TRBJ1-2, is DAMVIQNPRYQVTQFGKPVTLSCSQTLNHNVMYWYQQKSSQAPKLLFHYYDKDFNNEADTPDNFQSRRPNTSFCFLDIRSPGLGDTAMYLCATSRGRDSNYGYTFGSGTRLTVV.

J is TRBJ2-6 and V is TRBV30; no reliable D call. There are 14 residues in the CDR3. CDR1 GTSNPN and CDR2 SVGIG come from the germline V gene (reference sequence). V shed 2 bases and J shed 2 bases, with 7 bases lying between them. CDR3 DNA sequence: TGTGCCTGGAGTTTGGGTACTGGGGCCAACGTCCTGACTTTC. It specifies CAWSLGTGANVLTF.

This clone is labeled as medium-sized. The rearrangement uses TRBV25-1 and TRBJ1-2, with D uncertain. CDR3 size: 11 residues. CDR1 and CDR2 (germline): MGHDK, SYGVNS. Trimming removed 6 bases at V and 9 bases at J, with 11 bases between. CDR3 coding DNA: TGTGCCAGCAGGTATTCTGGGCGCTACACCTTC. Protein sequence: CASRYSGRYTF.

This clone was picked up many times. This rearrangement joins TRBV27 to TRBJ2-1; 15 bases are shared with TRBD2. The germline V gene encodes CDR1 MNHEY and CDR2 SMNVEV (reference sequence). This CDR3 contains 16 residues. V lost 7 bases and J lost 9; bases outside the gene matches: 10. The chain's CDR3 is CASKLSGTSGRSEQFF. The CDR3 coding sequence is TGTGCCAGCAAACTGAGCGGGACTAGCGGGAGGAGTGAGCAGTTCTTC.

This clone was found many times. The rearrangement links TRBV4-1 to TRBJ2-3; no firm D call. The length of the CDR3 is 14 residues. Germline V gene data show CDR1 as MGHRA and CDR2 as YSYEKL. Trimming shortened V by 2 bases and J by 0 bases, and 6 bases separated the two germline ends. The CDR3 protein is CASSQMTSTDTQYF. The CDR3 nucleotides read TGCGCCAGCAGCCAAATGACTAGCACAGATACGCAGTATTTT.

The V gene is TRBV12-3 or TRBV12-4, the J gene TRBJ1-1; D remains unclear. V lost 6 bases, J lost 1 base, and 12 bases lay in between. The CDR3 spans 14 residues. CDR3 sequence: CASSFGARNTEAFF. For the CDR3, the DNA is TGTGCCAGCAGCTTTGGTGCTCGGAACACTGAAGCTTTCTTT.

Only a few counts were recorded for this clone. The J gene is TRBJ1-5, the V gene TRBV19, with no clear D. From germline, CDR1 is LNHDA and CDR2 SQIVND (reference sequence). Trimming stripped 3 bases from V and 4 bases from J, with 7 bases between. This CDR3 spans 13 amino acids. In DNA, the CDR3 is TGTGCCAGTAGTATCACCAGTAATCAGCCCCAGCATTTT. This encodes CASSITSNQPQHF.

The gene calls are TRBV12-3 or TRBV12-4 and TRBJ1-1; the D is unclear. Trimming left V 1 base short and J 0 bases short, with 6 bases between. The CDR3 totals 14 residues. The CDR3 DNA sequence: TGTGCCAGCAGTTTAGGAGGGATGAACACTGAAGCTTTCTTT. Translation: CASSLGGMNTEAFF.

This clone turned up a few times. DNA for the CDR3: TGCAGTGCTAGAGGGGTAGCGGGAGTAGACGAGCAGTACTTC. Encoded protein: CSARGVAGVDEQYF. The chain links TRBV20-1 to TRBJ2-7; 9 nucleotides agree with TRBD2. In germline, CDR1 is DFQATT, CDR2 SNEGSKA (reference sequence). This CDR3 comprises 14 residues. Trimming cost V 1 base and J 5 bases; bases outside gene matches: 6.

This clone was seen a handful of times. The chain employs TRBV6-1 and TRBJ2-1; D not certain. This CDR3 region has 17 residues. V lost 6 bases and J lost 4, with 22 bases in between. Germline loops: CDR1 MNHNS, CDR2 SASEGT. CDR3 sequence reads: CASSLSLRFTWYNEQFF. CDR3 in DNA: TGTGCCAGCAGCCTCTCCTTGAGGTTTACCTGGTACAATGAGCAGTTCTTC.

There are many counts of this clone. Written as DNA, the CDR3 is TGTGCCAGCAGCCCAGGGGGGGGGACATCCTACGAGCAGTACTTC. Translated: CASSPGGGTSYEQYF. The chain recombines TRBV7-9 with TRBJ2-7; D is tentatively TRBD1 or TRBD2 (7 bases each). The V gene lost 5 bases and the J gene lost 1 base, with 15 bases spanning the gap. Germline V gives CDR1 SEHNR, CDR2 FQNEAQ (reference sequence). CDR3 length: 15 residues.

A few counts support this clone. The V and J genes are TRBV12-3 or TRBV12-4 and TRBJ2-1; TRBD1 matches at 8 bases. The CDR3 is made up of 15 amino acids. The V and J ends lost 8 bases and 3 bases, in that order; junction bases with no gene match: 9. CDR3 nucleotides: TGTGCCAGCTCCCAAACAACAGGGGGCTACAATGAGCAGTTCTTC. Protein: CASSQTTGGYNEQFF.

In its sample, this clone was seen many times. The chain combines TRBV7-6 with TRBJ1-1, with D maybe TRBD1 (5 bases). Between the trimmed V and J ends, which lost 5 bases and 1 base, there was a span of 11 bases. The CDR3 is made up of 14 amino acids. Germline CDR1 and CDR2: SGHVS and FNYEAQ. The CDR3 sequence is CASSPQARNTEAFF. In DNA, the CDR3 is TGTGCCAGCAGCCCACAGGCCAGGAACACTGAAGCTTTCTTT.

This clone has a count of ten or more. The rearrangement links TRBV9 to TRBJ2-7, with TRBD1 matching 9 bases. V was clipped by 4 bases and J by 1 base; unmatched bases: 9. Germline V CDR1 and CDR2: SGDLS, YYNGEE. This CDR3 has 16 amino acids. The CDR3 nucleotides read TGTGCCAGCAGCCCCGGGGCAGGACAGGGGTCCTACGAGCAGTACTTC. Its protein product is CASSPGAGQGSYEQYF.

The chain has TRBV5-1 and TRBJ2-1; 10 nucleotides agree with TRBD1. Germline V gene data show CDR1 as SGHRS and CDR2 as YFSETQ. The CDR3 is 15 amino acids. Trimming at V came to 3 bases and at J to 7 bases, leaving 7 bases not matched to a gene. The CDR3 region has the DNA TGCGCCAGCAGCTATACTGGACAGGGGGTGAATGAGCAGTTCTTC. It codes for CASSYTGQGVNEQFF.

The chain uses TRBV6-1 and TRBJ1-5; unclear D gene. The CDR3 covers 13 residues. V dropped 7 bases and J dropped 0 bases, with 7 bases sitting between them. Germline lookup yields CDR1 MNHNS and CDR2 SASEGT. DNA for the CDR3: TGTGCCAGCATGGAGGATAGCAATCAGCCCCAGCATTTT. Residues: CASMEDSNQPQHF.

This clone turned up a few times. The chain recombines TRBV6-1 with TRBJ1-3; D is unresolved. The germline V gene encodes CDR1 MNHNS and CDR2 SASEGT. The CDR3 covers 14 residues. V was pared by 6 bases and J by 0 bases, with 9 bases between. The chain's CDR3 is CASRLTDSGNTIYF. The CDR3 bases are TGTGCCAGCAGGTTGACGGACTCTGGAAACACCATATATTTT.

V is TRBV10-3 and J is TRBJ1-1; D is unresolved. The CDR3 runs 14 residues. Looked up from germline, CDR1 is ENHRY and CDR2 is SYGVKD. V was shortened by 0 bases and J by 4 bases, with 9 bases between the two germline ends. The CDR3 protein is CAISESGRSTEAFF. CDR3 DNA sequence: TGTGCCATCAGTGAGTCGGGAAGGTCCACTGAAGCTTTCTTT.

This clone was observed a few times. The chain carries TRBV6-1 and TRBJ2-5; TRBD1 or TRBD2 may be the D gene (6 bases each). V was clipped by 6 bases and J by 5 bases, with 19 bases between them. Germline CDR1 MNHNS, CDR2 SASEGT. The length of the CDR3 is 15 residues. In nucleotides, the CDR3 is TGTGCCAGCAGCCTCAGGGGTTTTGGAGGGGAGACCCAGTACTTC. Amino acids: CASSLRGFGGETQYF.

The J gene is TRBJ2-5, the V gene TRBV6-2 or TRBV6-3; 10 nucleotides align to TRBD1. V lost 2 bases, J lost 4 bases, and 10 bases stayed unmatched. CDR1 is MNHEY, CDR2 SVGEGT, per germline. CDR3 length: 17 residues. CDR3 DNA: TGTGCCAGCAGTTACCCGACGGACAGGGGGGGTCTAGAGACCCAGTACTTC. The encoded protein is CASSYPTDRGGLETQYF.

V gene TRBV11-2 combines with J gene TRBJ2-3, with 10 bases aligning to TRBD2. J lost 8 bases, V lost 1 base, and 6 bases had no gene match. CDR1 SGHAT and CDR2 FQNNGV come from the germline V gene. This CDR3 is 15 amino acids long. In nucleotides, the CDR3 is TGTGCCAGCAGCTTAGTTGCTAGCGGGAGCGGTACGCAGTATTTT. Translating it yields CASSLVASGSGTQYF.

By share, this clone counts as medium-sized. This rearrangement joins TRBV27 to TRBJ2-3, with 8 positions matching TRBD2. This CDR3 contains 16 residues. Trimming cost V 3 bases and J 4 bases; bases outside gene matches: 9. From germline, CDR1 is MNHEY and CDR2 SMNVEV (reference sequence). The CDR3 here is CASSLTSALGADTQYF. DNA for the CDR3: TGTGCCAGCAGTTTGACTAGCGCCCTGGGGGCAGATACGCAGTATTTT.

The CDR3 reads CASSELSVAEAFF. CDR3 sequence (DNA): TGTGCCAGCAGTGAATTAAGTGTGGCTGAAGCTTTCTTT. This sequence joins TRBV6-1 and TRBJ1-1; no clear D gene. Germline V gives CDR1 MNHNS, CDR2 SASEGT. Deletions cut 2 bases from V and 6 bases from J, with 10 bases between. The CDR3 sequence is 13 residues long.

This clone was counted many times. V usage is TRBV14 and J usage is TRBJ1-2; 7 bases map to TRBD1. Germline values: CDR1 SGHDN, CDR2 FVKESK. This CDR3 is 13 amino acids long. Trimming at V came to 3 bases and at J to 4 bases, leaving 2 bases not matched to a gene. CDR3 nucleotides: TGTGCCAGCAGCCAGGGACAGCTCTATGGCTACACCTTC. It encodes CASSQGQLYGYTF.

The chain is built from TRBV28 and TRBJ2-7; 10 bases fit TRBD1. Trimming removed 6 bases from V and 4 bases from J; junction bases left unmatched: 6. Germline CDR1 reads MDHEN; CDR2 reads SYDVKM. CDR3 size: 14 residues. The CDR3 loop is CASRDPGQGYEQYF. CDR3 DNA: TGTGCCAGCAGGGACCCGGGACAGGGGTACGAGCAGTACTTC.